Sequencing of this TCR beta chain was carried out in a study of T cell repertoires in cytomegalovirus infection. Study details: Public TCR beta signatures were indicative of both CMV infection and a matching HLA type.

Study findings and constraints: HLA-C-restricted CMV-specific TCR beta clonotypes prevailed in the ex vivo response. Identification of carriers of CMV plus the relevant HLA was performed using cumulative public TCR beta family frequency.

V dropped 3 bases and J dropped 0; count of bases not matched to a gene: 9. This CDR3 region has 17 residues. CDR1 is LNHDA and CDR2 is SQIVND in the germline V gene (reference sequence). About this clonotype itself: Its antigen is as yet unknown.

One entry per CDR3 protein, called by TCRdb with MiXCR from the reads. The data hold roughly 760,000 distinct CDR3 sequences, with about a third observed a single time. The gene calls are TRBV19 and TRBJ2-3; TRBD1 matches 7 bases. The source is a human donor in good health (CMV status not recorded). Some clones in this sample may be carry-over from other donors' samples. The sample was PBMCs. CDR3: CASSMIRQGRSTDTQYF. CDR3 in DNA: TGTGCCAGTAGTATGATTCGACAGGGAAGGAGCACAGATACGCAGTATTTT.